Following are 20 T cell receptor beta chains from one sample sequenced in a study of control samples from healthy donors and cancer patients (dated by TCRdb to between 2020 and 2021). The library was made by the immunoSEQ multiplex PCR assay. Not all clones reach the TCRdb copy of this immuneACCESS table, which keeps in-frame sequences only. Checked studies attribute under half of the gap to unresolved V genes and leave the rest unexplained. The sample table shows around 90,000 clones, and 85% are seen once. Together, the top ten hold roughly 2.1% of the sample. Sequenced input: blood. All receptors derive from a woman aged 40 to 50 in good health.

This chain uses TRBV4-1 with TRBJ2-3; 10 positions agree with TRBD2. Per the germline V gene, CDR1 is MGHRA and CDR2 is YSYEKL. The V and J ends lost 4 bases and 1 base, in that order; junction bases with no gene match: 11. The CDR3 totals 18 residues. In DNA form, the CDR3 reads TGCGCCAGCAGCCCCACAGTCCTTCTAGCGGGGGGCACAGATACGCAGTATTTT. Protein product: CASSPTVLLAGGTDTQYF.

V and J are TRBV7-9 and TRBJ1-6; a weak D match, TRBD1 (6 bases). The CDR3 has 16 amino acids. Germline V lookup: CDR1 SEHNR, CDR2 FQNEAQ (reference sequence). The V end was cut by 4 bases, the J end by 5 bases, with 15 bases between. CDR3 sequence reads: CASSYGERDNNSPLHF. The CDR3 DNA sequence: TGTGCCAGCAGCTACGGGGAACGGGACAATAATTCACCCCTCCACTTT.

The chain uses TRBV7-9 and TRBJ2-5; D gene unclear. Trimming pared 5 bases from V and 0 bases from J, leaving 10 bases between. This CDR3 has 14 amino acids. The germline gives CDR1 SEHNR, CDR2 FQNEAQ (reference sequence). The CDR3 DNA reads TGTGCCAGCAGCCTAGACGGCAACCAAGAGACCCAGTACTTC. The encoded protein is CASSLDGNQETQYF.

The gene calls are TRBV12-3 or TRBV12-4 and TRBJ1-6; 10 nucleotides agree with TRBD1. The J segment lost 8 bases and the V segment lost 7 bases, leaving 2 bases of the junction unmatched. This CDR3 contains 13 residues. The CDR3 sequence is CASTGTGDSPLHF. CDR3 DNA: TGTGCCAGCACCGGGACAGGGGATTCACCCCTCCACTTT.

The chain links TRBV7-3 to TRBJ1-2; D is uncertain. Trimming removed 0 bases at V and 7 bases at J, with 9 bases between. The CDR3 extends over 13 amino acids. Germline assignment: CDR1 SGHTA and CDR2 FQGTGA. Written as DNA, the CDR3 is TGTGCCAGCAGCTTAACGGCTGGGTCTGGCTACACCTTC. Amino acid sequence: CASSLTAGSGYTF.

The rearrangement uses TRBV12-3 or TRBV12-4 and TRBJ1-6, with unresolved D. V was clipped by 2 bases and J by 10 bases, with 6 bases between them. The CDR3 length is 12 residues. This chain's CDR3 is CASSLPQSPLHF. CDR3 sequence (DNA): TGTGCCAGCAGTTTACCCCAATCACCCCTCCACTTT.

This chain connects TRBV14 to TRBJ2-7, with TRBD2 matching over 7 bases. CDR1 is SGHDN, CDR2 FVKESK, per germline. Unmatched junction bases numbered 4, after V lost 4 bases and J lost 4 bases. The CDR3 is 13 residues long. CDR3 nucleotide sequence: TGTGCCAGCAGCCTGGGACTAAGGTACGAGCAGTACTTC. Translating gives CASSLGLRYEQYF.

The J gene is TRBJ1-1, the V gene TRBV19; D unclear. CDR3 length: 14 residues. Trimming stripped 3 bases from V and 4 bases from J, with 12 bases between. Per the germline V gene, CDR1 is LNHDA and CDR2 is SQIVND (reference sequence). CDR3 DNA: TGTGCCAGTAGTATGGCCGGGTCCCTCACTGAAGCTTTCTTT. Protein: CASSMAGSLTEAFF.

This clone showed up just once. This chain connects TRBV14 to TRBJ1-2, with 9 bases fitting TRBD1. The CDR3 contains 16 residues. Trimming removed 3 bases from V and 3 bases from J; junction bases left unmatched: 8. CDR1 is SGHDN, CDR2 FVKESK, per germline. CDR3 sequence: CASSQGQGPRYYGYTF. DNA of the CDR3: TGTGCCAGCAGCCAGGGACAGGGCCCCAGATACTATGGCTACACCTTC.

This chain uses TRBV5-5 with TRBJ2-6, with D perhaps matching TRBD1 (5 bases). The CDR3 covers 15 residues. The germline V gene encodes CDR1 SGHKS and CDR2 YYEKEE (reference sequence). V was pared by 4 bases and J by 0 bases, with 8 bases between. The CDR3 region has the DNA TGTGCCAGCAGCCTTCAGGGCTCTGGGGCCAACGTCCTGACTTTC. This translates into CASSLQGSGANVLTF.

The chain recombines TRBV18 with TRBJ2-3, with D maybe TRBD2 (5 bases). Germline V lookup: CDR1 KGHSH, CDR2 LQKENI. The CDR3 spans 15 residues. V lost 0 bases and J 7 bases, leaving 14 bases between the germline ends. As DNA, the CDR3 is TGTGCCAGCTCACCACCCCTTCAGGACTGGAATACGCAGTATTTT. Its protein is CASSPPLQDWNTQYF. The whole variable domain, remainder taken from reference TRBV18 and TRBJ2-3, is NAGVMQNPRHLVRRRGQEARLRCSPMKGHSHVYWYRQLPEEGLKFMVYLQKENIIDESGMPKERFSAEFPKEGPSILRIQQVVRGDSAAYFCASSPPLQDWNTQYFGPGTRLTVL.

V gene TRBV10-1 combines with J gene TRBJ2-5, with TRBD2 matching over 7 bases. This CDR3 has 17 amino acids. From germline, CDR1 is WNHNN and CDR2 SYGVQD (reference sequence). Trimming took 2 bases from V and 0 from J; bases not matched to a gene: 9. The CDR3 region has the DNA TGCGCCAGCAGTGAGACCAATGCGGCGGGGGACCAAGAGACCCAGTACTTC. This codes for CASSETNAAGDQETQYF.

The chain carries TRBV11-3 and TRBJ2-7, with 7 bases matching TRBD1. The germline V gene encodes CDR1 SGHNT and CDR2 YENEEA. J was trimmed by 2 bases and V by 0 bases; bases with no gene match: 4. The CDR3 sequence is 15 residues long. Here the CDR3 DNA reads TGTGCCAGCAGCTTAGATCTAAGGGGGCCCTACGAGCAGTACTTC. Translation gives CASSLDLRGPYEQYF.

This chain uses TRBV5-1 with TRBJ1-2; D possibly corresponds to TRBD1 (6 bases). Germline CDR1 and CDR2: SGHRS and YFSETQ. The CDR3 length is 15 residues. V was trimmed by 0 bases and J by 2 bases, leaving 11 bases between them. In DNA form, the CDR3 reads TGCGCCAGCAGCTTGGAGTCCACAGGGAACTATGGCTACACCTTC. It encodes CASSLESTGNYGYTF.

The chain uses TRBV2 and TRBJ1-3; D gene ambiguous. Trimming shortened V by 4 bases and J by 4 bases, and 14 bases separated the two germline ends. The CDR3 has 15 amino acids. Germline V gives CDR1 SNHLY, CDR2 FYNNEI. The CDR3 here is CASSVPSVLGNTIYF. For the CDR3, the DNA is TGTGCCAGCAGTGTCCCGTCCGTGCTGGGAAACACCATATATTTT.

The genes are TRBV9 and TRBJ2-1, with D possibly matching TRBD2 (5 bases). The CDR3 runs to 15 residues. Germline V gene lookup returns CDR1 SGDLS and CDR2 YYNGEE. The V and J ends lost 0 bases and 8 bases respectively, with 15 bases between them. The CDR3 here is CASSVEALRGHEQFF. The CDR3 DNA reads TGTGCCAGCAGCGTAGAGGCTCTTCGAGGGCATGAGCAGTTCTTC.

As regards this clone: The junction departs from the called germline gene at one end, perhaps through a read error. The rearrangement uses TRBV15 and TRBJ2-7; 8 nucleotides align to TRBD1. Germline values: CDR1 LNHNV, CDR2 YYDKDF (reference sequence). The CDR3 is 13 amino acids. The CDR3 reads CATSRDRDRSLHF. CDR3 DNA: TGTGCCACCAGCAGAGATCGGGACAGGTCTTTGCACTTC.

J is TRBJ2-1 and V is TRBV9; D is perhaps TRBD1 or TRBD2 (5 bases each). Trimming cost V 0 bases and J 7 bases, with 8 bases left between them. Looked up from germline, CDR1 is SGDLS and CDR2 is YYNGEE. This CDR3 is built from 13 residues. The CDR3 DNA reads TGTGCCAGCAGCGTAGGATGGGGGAATGAGCAGTTCTTC. It translates to CASSVGWGNEQFF.

V and J are TRBV7-2 and TRBJ2-2; either TRBD1 or TRBD2 may supply D (6 bases each). The CDR3 contains 16 residues. Germline lookup yields CDR1 SGHTA and CDR2 FQGNSA. Trimming left V 5 bases short and J 5 bases short, with 18 bases between. The CDR3 nucleotides read TGTGCCAGCAGCGCGCGGGACAAAATGAGAACCGGGGAGCTGTTTTTT. It specifies CASSARDKMRTGELFF.

The chain has TRBV5-1 and TRBJ2-6; 8 positions agree with TRBD1. Per the germline V gene, CDR1 is SGHRS and CDR2 is YFSETQ. The CDR3 runs to 18 residues. The V segment lost 3 bases and the J segment 0 bases; nucleotides outside the gene matches: 8. In DNA, the CDR3 is TGCGCCAGCAGCTCTGCAGGGGGCTTTAGCTCTGGGGCCAACGTCCTGACTTTC. Its protein is CASSSAGGFSSGANVLTF.